The sequence of this TCR beta chain was determined in a study of blood T cell repertoires in COVID-19 (dated by TCRdb to 2020 to 2022). Regarding the study in general: Samples covering the acute and convalescent phases of COVID-19 were provided by collaborators in the United States, Italy and Spain. The dataset comprised deeply sampled blood TCRbeta repertoires from subjects exposed to, actively infected with, or recovered from COVID-19. The samples were drawn from the first 160 participants of the ongoing ImmuneRACE study and from over 950 subjects provided by 6 global collaborators. Where available, HLA class I and class II types were obtained from metadata supplied by the sample provider rather than from assay-based typing. The repertoires were released in a freely available public database meant as a resource for research on the immune response to SARS-CoV-2. The prospective study material was composed of cDNA or gDNA derived from T cells, B-cell-depleted T cells, or PBMCs. Nearly every sample came with metadata listing a de-identified subject ID, COVID-19 status, age in years and sex.

Whole blood was collected in K2EDTA tubes by collaborating institutions according to the institutions' own protocols. For TCRbeta analysis, collaborators shipped samples as frozen whole blood, isolated PBMCs, or DNA extracted from either of those sample types. With regard to this clone: This receptor's antigen is unknown. Base qualities are missing; no much larger clone stands one base away.

Reading the germline V gene gives CDR1 KGHDR and CDR2 SFDVKD. Relative to germline, V is 2 bases shorter and J is 2 bases shorter, with 12 bases between their ends. Reading from cysteine to phenylalanine, the CDR3 counts 16 amino acids. Here the CDR3 DNA is all that survives: 48 bases in frame from base 1. The paper as a whole reports these results and caveats: The quantity of clinical and demographic metadata differed by source and by participant and was supplied without curation.

TCRbeta CDR3 regions were amplified from genomic DNA using the immunoSEQ Assay, a bias-controlled multiplex PCR. In the original analysis: The number of nucleated cells in each sample was estimated from the amplification of reference gene primers within the assay. To quantify the absolute abundance of each unique TCRbeta CDR3 rearrangement, sequence reads were collapsed and filtered. For each sample, productive Simpson clonality was calculated as the square root of Simpson's diversity index over productive rearrangements. TCRdb stores this immuneACCESS table with in-frame sequences only. Part of the clones is absent; in the studies checked, under half of the shortfall reflects unresolved V genes, and no reason is known for the rest. From that table come the V and J calls and clone size; the DNA was used to work out D and trimming. This sample has approximately 24,000 clones in its table, and around 86% of those were observed once. 7.5% to 8.5% of the sample is taken by the ten largest.

Sequencing used peripheral blood. Recombination linked TRBV24-1 to TRBJ1-3; the D gene is perhaps TRBD1, on 6 matching bases. The TCR was taken from a man aged 45-65 years with active COVID-19. The CDR3 reads as follows: CATSDSTGRTGNTIYF. In nucleotide form, the sequence is TGTGCCACCAGTGATTCTACAGGGCGGACTGGAAACACCATATATTTT.